What follows are 10 T cell receptor beta chains derived from one specimen sequenced in a study of shared clonotypes between healthy human individuals. Sequenced by immunoSEQ multiplex PCR; TCRdb stores in-frame clones only, minus some. The sample records some 690,000 clones, around 91% being singletons. Sequencing input: memory CD8+ T cells from PBMCs. As for subset: CD45RO+ cells pooled with CCR7-negative TemRA cells. These receptors were collected from a man between 18 and 29 years old in good health. Some clones in this sample may be carry-over from other donors' samples.

V and J are TRBV11-2 and TRBJ2-6; no clear D. This CDR3 region has 15 residues. Trimming took off 5 bases at V and 0 bases at J, with 8 bases between the two ends. Germline V gene sequence: CDR1 SGHAT, CDR2 FQNNGV. CDR3 sequence (DNA): TGTGCCAGCAGCCTTACATCCTCTGGGGCCAACGTCCTGACTTTC. It encodes CASSLTSSGANVLTF.

The chain couples TRBV6-1 to TRBJ2-7; perhaps D is TRBD1 or TRBD2 (7 bases each). V shed 4 bases and J shed 2 bases, with 12 bases lying between them. The CDR3 is 14 amino acids. Germline CDR1 MNHNS, CDR2 SASEGT. This chain's CDR3 is CASSAQGTTYEQYF. The CDR3 nucleotides are TGTGCCAGCAGTGCACAGGGGACTACCTACGAGCAGTACTTC.

This clone has only a few counts. This chain joins TRBV6-6 and TRBJ1-4; D remains ambiguous. The CDR3 totals 13 residues. V lost 2 bases and J 7 bases, leaving 8 bases between the germline ends. Germline values: CDR1 MNHNY, CDR2 SVGAGI (reference sequence). CDR3 sequence reads: CASSYDSAEKLFF. DNA of the CDR3: TGTGCCAGCAGTTACGATTCAGCTGAAAAACTGTTTTTT.

The chain joins TRBV28 to TRBJ2-5; 12 nucleotides line up with TRBD2. After removal of 3 bases from V and 3 bases from J, the junction contained 17 bases not matched to a gene. Looked up from germline, CDR1 is MDHEN and CDR2 is SYDVKM. This CDR3 has 20 amino acids. CDR3 protein: CASSFSPERLAGEAEETQYF. The CDR3 coding sequence is TGTGCCAGCAGTTTTTCCCCCGAAAGACTAGCGGGAGAGGCCGAAGAGACCCAGTACTTC. The full variable domain, completed using reference TRBV28 and TRBJ2-5, is DVKVTQSSRYLVKRTGEKVFLECVQDMDHENMFWYRQDPGLGLRLIYFSYDVKMKEKGDIPEGYSVSREKKERFSLILESASTNQTSMYLCASSFSPERLAGEAEETQYFGPGTRLLVL.

J is TRBJ2-1 and V is TRBV7-2; D remains unclear. CDR1 and CDR2 from the germline V gene are SGHTA and FQGNSA. The CDR3 is 15 residues long. The V end was cut by 5 bases, the J end by 10 bases, with 21 bases between. CDR3 amino acids: CASSHPPKGLREQFF. In DNA, the CDR3 is TGTGCCAGCAGCCATCCCCCCAAGGGCCTTCGCGAGCAGTTCTTC.

The V gene is TRBV6-1, the J gene TRBJ2-2; perhaps TRBD1 as D (6 bases). The CDR3 is 15 residues long. V shed 10 bases and J shed 6 bases, with 21 bases lying between them. CDR1 is MNHNS and CDR2 is SASEGT in the germline V gene. CDR3 loop: CATKQGASVAGELFF. CDR3 DNA sequence: TGTGCCACCAAACAGGGAGCGAGTGTGGCCGGGGAGCTGTTTTTT.

This chain joins TRBV12-5 and TRBJ2-3; 8 bases map to TRBD1. Trimming took 3 bases from V and 6 from J; bases not matched to a gene: 5. The CDR3 has 14 residues. Germline assignment: CDR1 LGHNT and CDR2 FRNRAP. The CDR3 DNA follows: TGTGCTAGTGGTTTTCAGGGGGCGAAGGATACGCAGTATTTT. Protein sequence: CASGFQGAKDTQYF.

The rearrangement links TRBV5-1 to TRBJ2-2, with TRBD2 as a possible D gene (5 bases). Germline CDR1 is SGHRS and CDR2 is YFSETQ. The V and J ends lost 4 bases and 7 bases respectively, with 14 bases between them. The CDR3 length is 14 residues. The CDR3 is CASSPDSRGGELFF. CDR3 in DNA: TGCGCCAGCAGCCCGGACTCCCGTGGCGGGGAGCTGTTTTTT. The whole variable domain, remainder taken from reference TRBV5-1 and TRBJ2-2, is KAGVTQTPRYLIKTRGQQVTLSCSPISGHRSVSWYQQTPGQGLQFLFEYFSETQRNKGNFPGRFSGRQFSNSRSEMNVSTLELGDSALYLCASSPDSRGGELFFGEGSRLTVL.

The DNA of the CDR3 is TGTGCCAGCAGCATGGGACAGGGGGGGTCCGAGCAGTACTTC. Its protein is CASSMGQGGSEQYF. The chain joins TRBV6-5 to TRBJ2-7, with 11 bases lining up with TRBD1. The CDR3 has 14 amino acids. The V and J ends lost 6 bases and 6 bases, in that order; junction bases with no gene match: 7. The germline V gene encodes CDR1 MNHEY and CDR2 SVGAGI.

The rearrangement links TRBV2 to TRBJ2-5; D gene uncertain. In germline, CDR1 is SNHLY, CDR2 FYNNEI. Trimming removed 8 bases at V and 0 bases at J, with 7 bases between. CDR3 size: 12 residues. Written as DNA, the CDR3 is TGTGCCAGCCTAGACAACCAAGAGACCCAGTACTTC. Protein product: CASLDNQETQYF.